This TCR beta chain derives from a study of T-cell memory formation after mild COVID-19. Study summary: In these data, TCR clusters were largely donor specific.

The CDR3 runs to 13 residues. Trimming cost V 4 bases and J 4 bases; bases outside gene matches: 1. In this sample, this clonotype turned up a few times. Its cognate antigen is unknown. The study, taken as a whole, reports: Some clones that responded were present in memory (sampled pre-infection), which suggests cross-reactive memory joined.

Using its own MiXCR run on the 5' RACE reads, TCRdb lists one record per CDR3 protein. The data contain 450,000 to 650,000 distinct CDR3 sequences, roughly 21% of them singletons. This TCR was recovered from an adult woman who had mild COVID-19 (a few samples of this study predate the infection). Cell type and time point are not known. The source material was PBMCs or a T cell subset sorted from them (not recorded which). The chain joins TRBV12-3 or TRBV12-4 to TRBJ1-2; 9 bases are a match to TRBD1. CDR3 DNA sequence: TGTGCCAGCAGTTGGGGACAGGGCTATGGCTACACCTTC. Translating gives CASSWGQGYGYTF.